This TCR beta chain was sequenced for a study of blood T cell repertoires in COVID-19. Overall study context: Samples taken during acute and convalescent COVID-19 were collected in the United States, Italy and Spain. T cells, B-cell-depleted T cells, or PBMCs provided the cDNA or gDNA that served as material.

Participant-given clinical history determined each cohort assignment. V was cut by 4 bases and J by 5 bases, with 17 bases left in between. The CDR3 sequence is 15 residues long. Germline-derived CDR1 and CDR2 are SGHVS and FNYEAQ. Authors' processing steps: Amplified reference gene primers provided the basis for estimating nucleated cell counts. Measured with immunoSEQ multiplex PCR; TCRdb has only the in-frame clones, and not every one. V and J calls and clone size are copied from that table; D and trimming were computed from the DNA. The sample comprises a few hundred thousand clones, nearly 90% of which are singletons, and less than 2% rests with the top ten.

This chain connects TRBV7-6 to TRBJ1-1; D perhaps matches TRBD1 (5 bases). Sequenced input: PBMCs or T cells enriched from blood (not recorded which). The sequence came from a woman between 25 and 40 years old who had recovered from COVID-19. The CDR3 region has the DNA TGTGCCAGCAGCTCTACTCAGGGAAGTTCGACTGAAGCTTTCTTT. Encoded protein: CASSSTQGSSTEAFF.